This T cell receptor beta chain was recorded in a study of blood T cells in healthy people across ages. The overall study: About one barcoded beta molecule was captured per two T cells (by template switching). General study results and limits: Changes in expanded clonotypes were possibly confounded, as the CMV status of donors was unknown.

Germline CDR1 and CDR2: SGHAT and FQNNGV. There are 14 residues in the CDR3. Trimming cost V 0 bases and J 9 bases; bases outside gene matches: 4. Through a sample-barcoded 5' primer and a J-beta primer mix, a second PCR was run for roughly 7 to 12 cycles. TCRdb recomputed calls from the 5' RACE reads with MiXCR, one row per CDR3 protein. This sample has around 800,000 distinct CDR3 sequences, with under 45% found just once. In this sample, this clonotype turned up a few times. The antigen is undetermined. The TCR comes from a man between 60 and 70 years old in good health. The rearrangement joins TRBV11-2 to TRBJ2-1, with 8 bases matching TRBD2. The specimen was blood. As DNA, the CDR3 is TGTGCCAGCAGCTTAGACGGGGGGGCCGGTGAGCAGTTCTTC. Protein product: CASSLDGGAGEQFF.